This TCR beta chain was retrieved from a study of blood T cells in healthy people across ages. The CDR3 sequence is 14 residues long. J gave up 11 bases and V 5 bases, and 16 bases lay outside the gene matches. The V gene's germline CDR1 is DFQATT and CDR2 SNEGSKA (reference sequence). The authors ran a second PCR of 7 to 11 cycles using a sample-barcoded 5' primer and a J-beta primer mix. TCRdb itself ran the 5' RACE reads through MiXCR, one entry per CDR3 protein. The table includes hundreds of thousands of distinct CDR3 sequences, under 40% detected once. The clonotype originates from a man younger than 30 in good health. The chain is built from TRBV20-1 and TRBJ2-5, with 8 bases that match TRBD1. Specimen: blood. The CDR3, as DNA: TGCAGTGCTGCAGGGGGCGCAAAGTCCGATGAGCAGTACTTC. Amino acid sequence: CSAAGGAKSDEQYF.